This entry lists 25 T cell receptor beta chains sequenced from one sample in a study of Graves' ophthalmopathy and Graves' hyperthyroidism. CDR3 regions of TCR beta were amplified from RNA transcripts. HTBI primers primed a first-round RT-PCR, and a second-round multiplex PCR followed. TCRdb processed the multiplex PCR reads anew with MiXCR; each CDR3 protein has one entry. The sample yields 900,000 to 1,200,000 distinct CDR3 sequences, about 36% seen once. The sample taken for sequencing was peripheral blood or thyroid tissue (not recorded which). Receptor source: an adult man with Graves' hyperthyroidism.

The chain has TRBV5-1 and TRBJ1-1, with a weak D call TRBD1 (5 bases). The germline gives CDR1 SGHRS, CDR2 YFSETQ. Trimming took 6 bases from V and 0 from J, leaving 21 bases between them. The CDR3 loop spans 17 amino acids. The CDR3: CASTPRSRGDLNTEAFF. The CDR3 coding sequence is TGCGCCAGCACCCCTAGGAGCCGGGGGGACTTGAACACTGAAGCTTTCTTT.

This chain links TRBV10-3 with TRBJ2-7; 10 bases line up with TRBD1. Germline CDR1 is ENHRY and CDR2 is SYGVKD. This CDR3 comprises 15 residues. V gave up 5 bases and J gave up 3 bases; unmatched junction bases: 7. CDR3: CAISFRDRGVYEQYF. The CDR3 DNA reads TGTGCCATCAGTTTCCGGGACAGGGGCGTCTACGAGCAGTACTTC.

This clonotype was observed a few times. This chain joins TRBV27 and TRBJ1-5; D is unclear. V gave up 7 bases and J gave up 9 bases, with 10 bases separating them. CDR3 size: 11 residues. Per germline, CDR1 MNHEY and CDR2 SMNVEV (reference sequence). The CDR3 reads CASTPFRPQHF. The CDR3 region has the DNA TGTGCCAGCACCCCTTTTAGGCCCCAGCATTTT.

J is TRBJ1-2 and V is TRBV4-3; D is perhaps TRBD1 (6 bases). V lost 0 bases to trimming and J lost 2 bases, with 16 bases between them. Looked up from germline, CDR1 is LGHNA and CDR2 is YSLEER. The CDR3 contains 17 residues. The CDR3 loop reads CASSQDRRGEENYGYTF. CDR3 DNA sequence: TGCGCCAGCAGCCAAGATCGGAGGGGGGAGGAAAACTATGGCTACACCTTC.

This clonotype was counted between two and nine times. The chain joins TRBV11-2 to TRBJ2-2, with D possibly being TRBD1 (5 bases). Trimming stripped 3 bases from V and 7 bases from J, with 15 bases between. Germline assignment: CDR1 SGHAT and CDR2 FQNNGV. CDR3 length equals 15 residues. CDR3 in DNA: TGTGCCAGCAGCTTGCGGCAGGGTTTTGGCGGGGAGCTGTTTTTT. It encodes CASSLRQGFGGELFF.

This clonotype was picked up many times. The chain combines TRBV13 with TRBJ2-7; 8 bases are shared with TRBD1. The CDR3 length is 13 residues. Trimming cost V 7 bases and J 9 bases; bases outside gene matches: 11. Germline-derived CDR1 and CDR2 are PRHDT and FYEKMQ (reference sequence). The DNA of the CDR3 is TGTGCCAGCACCCCAGGGACAGGTGGAGGGCAGTACTTC. Its translation: CASTPGTGGGQYF.

This clonotype was seen a handful of times. The genes are TRBV10-3 and TRBJ2-5; maybe TRBD1 (5 bases). The V gene's germline CDR1 is ENHRY and CDR2 SYGVKD. The CDR3 totals 15 residues. V shed 10 bases and J shed 0 bases, with 18 bases lying between them. CDR3 amino acids: CATKNRAGNQETQYF. The CDR3 nucleotides read TGTGCCACCAAAAATCGGGCAGGGAACCAAGAGACCCAGTACTTC.

In this sample, this clonotype turned up many times. The rearrangement joins TRBV19 to TRBJ2-2; D possibly corresponds to TRBD2 (7 bases). From germline, CDR1 is LNHDA and CDR2 SQIVND (reference sequence). CDR3 size: 15 residues. V was clipped by 10 bases and J by 0 bases, with 15 bases between them. CDR3 in DNA: TGTGCCACTGGGGGGGGCGATCCGAACACCGGGGAGCTGTTTTTT. Translating it yields CATGGGDPNTGELFF.

This clonotype was detected many times. This chain uses TRBV7-2 with TRBJ2-7; tentatively, D is TRBD2 (5 bases). V dropped 2 bases and J dropped 0 bases, with 14 bases sitting between them. Germline assignment: CDR1 SGHTA and CDR2 FQGNSA. This CDR3 spans 16 amino acids. The DNA for the CDR3 is TGTGCCAGCAGCTTACCGGCCACGGGAAGCTCCTACGAGCAGTACTTC. This sequence encodes CASSLPATGSSYEQYF.

With respect to this clonotype: The final CDR3 position lacks the conserved phenylalanine or tryptophan, pointing to a likely read error. The chain combines TRBV25-1 with TRBJ1-6, with 8 bases identical to TRBD1. This CDR3 has 15 amino acids. Per the germline V gene, CDR1 is MGHDK and CDR2 is SYGVNS. V gave up 5 bases and J gave up 6 bases; unmatched junction bases: 6. This chain's CDR3 is CASSNRGFGNSPLHL. CDR3 DNA: TGTGCCAGCAGTAACAGGGGGTTCGGTAATTCACCCCTCCACCTT.

The sample holds many counts of this clonotype. This rearrangement joins TRBV7-2 to TRBJ1-3; 7 nucleotides match TRBD1. Germline lookup yields CDR1 SGHTA and CDR2 FQGNSA. V trimming: 5 bases; J trimming: 0 bases; junction bases outside the gene matches: 7. The CDR3 is made up of 16 amino acids. CDR3 sequence reads: CASSLRQGSSGNTIYF. Here the CDR3 DNA reads TGTGCCAGCAGCCTACGACAGGGTTCCTCTGGAAACACCATATATTTT.

This clonotype was counted between two and nine times. The chain carries TRBV20-1 and TRBJ2-2; 7 bases are a match to TRBD1. Trimming cost V 5 bases and J 0 bases; bases outside gene matches: 9. Germline V lookup: CDR1 DFQATT, CDR2 SNEGSKA (reference sequence). The CDR3 is made up of 16 amino acids. CDR3 protein: CSASSPDRTNTGELFF. CDR3 coding DNA: TGCAGTGCTTCATCCCCGGACAGGACGAACACCGGGGAGCTGTTTTTT.

Details on this clonotype: A clone one base away is much larger, so this may be a read error. This sequence joins TRBV20-1 and TRBJ2-5; D unresolved. CDR3 size: 11 residues. V was shortened by 5 bases and J by 5 bases, with 9 bases between the two germline ends. Germline CDR1 is DFQATT and CDR2 is SNEGSKA (reference sequence). The CDR3 bases are TGCAGTGCTGGAATCGGGGAGACCCAGTACTTC. The encoded protein is CSAGIGETQYF.

The V call is TRBV20-1, the J call TRBJ1-1; no clear D gene. Per the germline V gene, CDR1 is DFQATT and CDR2 is SNEGSKA (reference sequence). The CDR3 sequence is 9 residues long. The V end lost 5 bases, the J end lost 7 bases, and 5 bases lay between the germline ends. Here the CDR3 reads CSAPGEAFF. CDR3 sequence (DNA): TGCAGTGCTCCAGGTGAAGCTTTCTTT.

This chain uses TRBV7-2 with TRBJ1-3, with TRBD1 as a possible D gene (5 bases). The CDR3 totals 15 residues. Germline assignment: CDR1 SGHTA and CDR2 FQGNSA. V lost 8 bases, J lost 0 bases, and 14 bases lay in between. CDR3 sequence reads: CASEGRETSGNTIYF. The CDR3 DNA reads as TGTGCCAGCGAGGGCAGGGAAACCTCTGGAAACACCATATATTTT. The whole variable domain, filled in from reference TRBV7-2 and TRBJ1-3, reads GAGVSQSPSNKVTEKGKDVELRCDPISGHTALYWYRQSLGQGLEFLIYFQGNSAPDKSGLPSDRFSAERTGGSVSTLTIQRTQQEDSAVYLCASEGRETSGNTIYFGEGSWLTVV.

The sample holds many counts of this clonotype. V gene TRBV7-8 combines with J gene TRBJ2-7; 10 bases map to TRBD1. Germline CDR1 SGHVS, CDR2 FQNEAQ. V shed 5 bases, J shed 6 bases, and the junction held 4 bases outside the gene matches. The CDR3 runs 13 residues. The CDR3 sequence: CASSVDRGREQYF. The CDR3 DNA reads TGTGCCAGCAGCGTCGACAGGGGGCGCGAGCAGTACTTC. Complete variable domain (other parts from reference TRBV7-8 and TRBJ2-7): GAGVSQSPRYKVAKRGQDVALRCDPISGHVSLFWYQQALGQGPEFLTYFQNEAQLDKSGLPSDRFFAERPEGSVSTLKIQRTQQEDSAVYLCASSVDRGREQYFGPGTRLTVT.

The V gene is TRBV7-8, the J gene TRBJ2-5; either TRBD1 or TRBD2 may fit D (5 bases each). The CDR3 runs to 16 residues. Trimming removed 5 bases from V and 4 bases from J, with 20 bases in between. Germline V gene data show CDR1 as SGHVS and CDR2 as FQNEAQ. The CDR3 here is CASSVGTDGFRETQYF. CDR3 nucleotides: TGTGCCAGCAGCGTGGGGACGGACGGCTTCCGAGAGACCCAGTACTTC.

The chain uses TRBV10-3 and TRBJ1-1; possible D gene TRBD1, 5 bases. The CDR3 totals 15 residues. Trimming cost V 8 bases and J 0 bases, with 16 bases left between them. Germline V gives CDR1 ENHRY, CDR2 SYGVKD. This CDR3 is CAIPGEEGMNTEAFF. The CDR3 DNA sequence: TGTGCCATCCCGGGGGAGGAGGGAATGAACACTGAAGCTTTCTTT.

As concerns this clonotype: One junction end does not reproduce the germline sequence, and a read error may be involved. The chain couples TRBV19 to TRBJ2-7; 9 bases fit TRBD1. The CDR3 has 14 amino acids. Germline-derived CDR1 and CDR2 are LNHDA and SQIVND (reference sequence). CDR3 region: CASSPSTGGPEQYF. The CDR3 nucleotides read TGCGCCAGTAGTCCATCGACAGGGGGGCCCGAGCAGTACTTC.

The gene calls are TRBV9 and TRBJ2-6, with D perhaps given as TRBD1 or TRBD2 (6 bases each). Trimming cost V 4 bases and J 3 bases, with 20 bases left between them. The CDR3 loop spans 18 amino acids. Germline values: CDR1 SGDLS, CDR2 YYNGEE. DNA for the CDR3: TGTGCCAGCAGCACGCGGAAGGAGGGGGGCTATGGGGCCAACGTCCTGACTTTC. The encoded protein is CASSTRKEGGYGANVLTF.

V and J are TRBV7-9 and TRBJ1-1; D not resolved. From germline, CDR1 is SEHNR and CDR2 FQNEAQ (reference sequence). The CDR3 extends over 16 amino acids. Trimming cost V 1 base and J 1 base, with 13 bases left between them. CDR3 loop: CASSLEGIGRNTEAFF. CDR3 bases: TGTGCCAGCAGCTTAGAGGGCATTGGCAGGAACACTGAAGCTTTCTTT. Based on the CDR3 plus reference TRBV7-9 and TRBJ1-1, the full variable domain is DTGVSQNPRHKITKRGQNVTFRCDPISEHNRLYWYRQTLGQGPEFLTYFQNEAQLEKSRLLSDRFSAERPKGSFSTLEIQRTEQGDSAMYLCASSLEGIGRNTEAFFGQGTRLTVV.

This clonotype was found many times. The chain joins TRBV12-3 or TRBV12-4 to TRBJ1-5; 8 bases map to TRBD1. The V segment lost 4 bases and the J segment 7 bases; nucleotides outside the gene matches: 6. CDR3 size: 14 residues. The CDR3 region is CASSWTGRGQPQHF. CDR3 DNA: TGTGCCAGCAGTTGGACAGGGCGAGGACAGCCCCAGCATTTT.

The chain combines TRBV10-3 with TRBJ1-2; D uncertain. CDR1 is ENHRY, CDR2 SYGVKD, per germline. Trimming cost V 4 bases and J 12 bases, with 18 bases left between them. This CDR3 is 13 amino acids long. As DNA, the CDR3 is TGTGCCATCAGTGCGAGGGCCTTTAATGGAAACACCTTC. This translates into CAISARAFNGNTF.

This clonotype was counted at least ten times. The CDR3 region is CASSPTGMQETQYF. The DNA for the CDR3 is TGTGCCAGCAGCCCGACAGGGATGCAAGAGACCCAGTACTTC. The chain is built from TRBV7-9 and TRBJ2-5, with 7 bases that match TRBD1. Germline CDR1 reads SEHNR; CDR2 reads FQNEAQ (reference sequence). After removal of 5 bases from V and 2 bases from J, the junction contained 5 bases not matched to a gene. The CDR3 extends over 14 amino acids.

This sequence joins TRBV29-1 and TRBJ2-7; D is perhaps TRBD2 (5 bases). CDR3 length: 16 amino acids. The germline V gene has CDR1 SQVTM and CDR2 ANQGSEA. V lost 4 bases, J lost 5 bases, and 24 bases lay in between. The CDR3 is CSVVSGVRARPHEQYF. In DNA, the CDR3 is TGCAGCGTTGTGTCCGGGGTACGGGCCCGACCCCACGAGCAGTACTTC.